The T cell receptor beta chain under discussion was sequenced for a study of cytotoxic CD8 clonotypes in ibrutinib-treated CLL. Generated by immunoSEQ multiplex PCR, the TCRdb table keeps only in-frame clones and is missing some. The sample lists under 75,000 clones; approximately 71% were seen once. Per germline, CDR1 SGHVS and CDR2 FQNEAQ. The CDR3 consists of 11 residues. The V end lost 1 base, the J end lost 12 bases, and 10 bases lay between the germline ends. The gene calls are TRBV7-8 and TRBJ2-7; D is undetermined. The receptor's source is a human donor with chronic lymphocytic leukemia. The source was PBMCs, collected after 12 months of ibrutinib treatment. CDR3 bases: TGTGCCAGCAGCTTAGGGGCCCCAAGGTACTTC. This encodes CASSLGAPRYF. Combining the CDR3 with reference TRBV7-8 and TRBJ2-7 gives the whole variable domain GAGVSQSPRYKVAKRGQDVALRCDPISGHVSLFWYQQALGQGPEFLTYFQNEAQLDKSGLPSDRFFAERPEGSVSTLKIQRTQQEDSAVYLCASSLGAPRYFGPGTRLTVT.